This TCR beta chain was found in a study of cytomegalovirus exposure and HLA in healthy donors. About the study: Approximately 85 million unique TCRs from HLA-typed donors were held in an early release of data. Of some 400 genotyped donors, 81% grouped in the Caucasian-associated ancestry cluster.

Points from the study as a whole: With later analysis, a missense DCLRE1C variant became linked to TCR beta V- and J-gene trimming. Within an earlier analysis, most TCR beta V segments proved productive either about 87% or about 30% of the time.

60 Vbeta and 13 Jbeta primers were used in PCR. Here immunoSEQ multiplex PCR was the method, and the copy in TCRdb shows in-frame clones only, minus some. Altogether around 94,000 clones are present, roughly three fifths being singletons, with the ten largest covering about 4.9%. Trimming cost V 4 bases and J 5 bases, with 17 bases left between them. The germline V gene has CDR1 SGHDN and CDR2 FVKESK. The length of the CDR3 is 15 residues. On this clone itself: Its antigen is unknown.

Material: PBMCs. The clonotype originates from a human donor in good health. The chain recombines TRBV14 with TRBJ2-5, with D maybe TRBD1 (6 bases). The CDR3 region has the DNA TGTGCCAGCAGCCCACTTGCGTCAGGGGTGGAGACCCAGTACTTC. Translation: CASSPLASGVETQYF.